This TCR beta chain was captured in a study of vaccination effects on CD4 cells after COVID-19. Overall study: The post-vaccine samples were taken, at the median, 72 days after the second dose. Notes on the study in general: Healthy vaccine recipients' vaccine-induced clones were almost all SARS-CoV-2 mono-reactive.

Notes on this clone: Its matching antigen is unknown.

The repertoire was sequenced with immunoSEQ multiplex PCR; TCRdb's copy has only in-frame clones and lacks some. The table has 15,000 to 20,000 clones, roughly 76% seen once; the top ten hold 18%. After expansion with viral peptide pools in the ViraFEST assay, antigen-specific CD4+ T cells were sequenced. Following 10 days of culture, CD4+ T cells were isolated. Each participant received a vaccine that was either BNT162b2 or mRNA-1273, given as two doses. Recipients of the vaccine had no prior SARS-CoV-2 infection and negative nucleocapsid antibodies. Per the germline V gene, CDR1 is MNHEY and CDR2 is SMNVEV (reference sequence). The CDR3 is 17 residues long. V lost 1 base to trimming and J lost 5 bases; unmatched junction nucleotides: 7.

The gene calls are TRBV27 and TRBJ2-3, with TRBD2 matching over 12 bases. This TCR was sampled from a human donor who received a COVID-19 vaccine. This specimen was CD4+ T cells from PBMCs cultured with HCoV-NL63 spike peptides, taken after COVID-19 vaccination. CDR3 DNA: TGTGCCAGCAGTTTATACAAGACTAGCGGGGGTTTAGATACGCAGTATTTT. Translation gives CASSLYKTSGGLDTQYF.